A selection of T cell receptor beta chains follows, all from one sample in a study of control samples from healthy donors and cancer patients. Data came from immunoSEQ multiplex PCR; TCRdb stores just in-frame clones and leaves some out. This table has approximately 110,000 clones, approximately 90% appearing once. Sequencing input: blood. All receptors come from a woman between 18 and 30 years old in good health. Each CDR3 is given without its conserved first and last residue. The order of the fields is V gene, D gene, clone size, J gene, CDR3 protein. A D gene is named only where the DNA matches it firmly. A row's size may be missing; if present it is once, few, many or a size class.

>TRBV7-3|-|-|TRBJ2-3
ASSPPSTDTQY
>TRBV24-1|TRBD1|-|TRBJ2-2
ATSDYGQGDTGELF
>TRBV30|TRBD2|-|TRBJ2-1
AWISGGAREQF
>TRBV7-3|TRBD2|-|TRBJ2-1
ASSQRGSGKQF
>TRBV20-1|-|-|TRBJ1-1
SAGANTEAF
>TRBV6-2/TRBV6-3|-|-|TRBJ2-7
ASSYPSNEQY
>TRBV5-4|TRBD1|few|TRBJ1-5
ASSLGPPGGNQPQH
>TRBV7-9|TRBD2|-|TRBJ2-3
ASSLEGYLAGGLDTQY
>TRBV19|TRBD1|-|TRBJ2-5
ASSISGPTGEQETQY
>TRBV29-1|TRBD1|-|TRBJ2-3
SVVRGRDRGTDTQY
>TRBV2|TRBD2|-|TRBJ2-3
ASSPVAGAPGTQY
>TRBV6-2/TRBV6-3|-|-|TRBJ1-5
ASSYSIENQPQH
>TRBV4-1|-|once|TRBJ1-6
ASSHRSPLH
>TRBV7-8|TRBD2|-|TRBJ2-2
ASSLIPGLGSSGELF
>TRBV24-1|TRBD1|-|TRBJ2-5
ATSDDRGRSETQY
>TRBV7-9|TRBD1|-|TRBJ1-4
ASSFGTGAEKLF
>TRBV28|-|-|TRBJ2-1
ASLLDGGLPYNEQF
>TRBV14|TRBD2|-|TRBJ2-5
ASSQVRLAGGQETQY
>TRBV18|-|-|TRBJ1-1
ASSPTRTPQNTEAF
>TRBV27|TRBD1|-|TRBJ2-2
ASSGGSAGELF
>TRBV27|TRBD1|few|TRBJ1-2
ASSYLRTGNYGYT
>TRBV2|-|-|TRBJ1-2
ASSEGQPNYGYT
>TRBV7-2|-|-|TRBJ2-7
ASSYKTGTPYEQY
>TRBV28|-|-|TRBJ2-3
ASSLRESTDTQY
>TRBV7-8|-|-|TRBJ1-2
ASSLERPGRNGYT
>TRBV5-8|-|-|TRBJ2-7
ASSSTGARRDNPRKEQY
>TRBV28|-|-|TRBJ2-1
ASSLKGVVLEQF
>TRBV18|TRBD2|-|TRBJ2-5
ASSPRSGGAHETQY
>TRBV28|TRBD1|-|TRBJ1-1
ASSQRQGVRTEAF
>TRBV9|-|-|TRBJ1-3
ASSDLRARGNTIY
>TRBV3-1/TRBV3-2|-|-|TRBJ1-2
ASSQGGTGYT
>TRBV6-5|TRBD1|-|TRBJ2-7
ASKTGQGAYEQY
>TRBV12-3/TRBV12-4|-|once|TRBJ2-7
ASSRWSSYEQY
>TRBV7-2|TRBD1|-|TRBJ1-6
ASSLAGQGNSPLH
>TRBV4-3|TRBD1|once|TRBJ1-2
ASSQLGAGGYGYT